The rows below give T cell receptor beta chains drawn from one sample of a study of OX40 agonist ivuxolimab in advanced cancers. Clones were sequenced by immunoSEQ multiplex PCR, and TCRdb holds only the in-frame ones, with some missing. The sample holds fewer than 80,000 clones, 70% to 85% seen once. The sample in question was CD4+ or CD8+ T cells sorted from blood, obtained in a trial of the OX40 agonist ivuxolimab. These receptors all stem from an adult with an advanced solid tumor such as melanoma, head and neck, liver or kidney cancer. The CDR3 runs from the conserved cysteine through the conserved F or W. A D gene is named only where the DNA matches it firmly. Clone size, where shown, is once, few, many, or a class for clones that have expanded.

TRBV7-8,NA,NA,TRBJ1-4,TGTGCCAGCAGCTTAGAAGTAAGACATGAAAAACTGTTTTTT,CASSLEVRHEKLFF
TRBV6-5,TRBD1,NA,TRBJ1-2,TGTGCCAGCAGGAGACAGGGGGCGTCTAACTATGGCTACACCTTC,CASRRQGASNYGYTF
TRBV6-9,NA,NA,TRBJ2-2,TGTGCCACCAACCCGGGACTCGTCACCGGGGAGCTGTTTTTT,CATNPGLVTGELFF
TRBV4-3,TRBD1,NA,TRBJ1-2,TGCGCCAGCAGCCAAACTTTGGGACAGGGCGGCTACACCTTC,CASSQTLGQGGYTF
TRBV19,NA,NA,TRBJ1-1,TGTGCCAGTATCTCGGGAGGCGCTGATTATACTGAAGCTTTCTTT,CASISGGADYTEAFF
TRBV18,NA,NA,TRBJ1-6,TGTGCCAGCTCACCGTCAGGCGATTCACCCCTCCACTTT,CASSPSGDSPLHF
TRBV7-2,NA,NA,TRBJ2-3,TGTGCCAGCAGCTTGGGCAGGCTCACAGATACGCAGTATTTT,CASSLGRLTDTQYF
TRBV11-2,TRBD2,NA,TRBJ2-1,TGTGCCAGCAGCTTACACGGGGGGGGCTCCTACAATGAGCAGTTCTTC,CASSLHGGGSYNEQFF
TRBV6-1,NA,NA,TRBJ1-2,TGTGCCAGCAGTGAAGGGGGGACCTATGGCTACACCTTC,CASSEGGTYGYTF
TRBV6-5,NA,once,TRBJ2-5,TGTGCCAGCACCCTTGGGGGGCGGGTAGCAGAGACCCAGTACTTC,CASTLGGRVAETQYF
TRBV6-1,NA,NA,TRBJ1-6,TGTGCCAGCAGTGAGGCCGGGGGGGATAGGGGTTCACCCCTCCACTTT,CASSEAGGDRGSPLHF
TRBV5-1,NA,NA,TRBJ2-7,TGCGCCAGCAGCTACCCAAGGCCCCAGGGGGGCGAGCAGTACTTC,CASSYPRPQGGEQYF
TRBV7-2,TRBD1,NA,TRBJ2-2,TGTGCCAGCAGCCGGGACAGGGACACCGGGGAGCTGTTTTTT,CASSRDRDTGELFF
TRBV2,NA,NA,TRBJ2-1,TGTGCCAGCAGTGTACAGGGAGGGAACAATGAGCAGTTCTTC,CASSVQGGNNEQFF
TRBV18,TRBD1,NA,TRBJ1-2,TGTGCCAGCTCACCCACCGGGACAGGGGAAGGCTACACCTTC,CASSPTGTGEGYTF
TRBV18,NA,NA,TRBJ1-5,TGTGCCAGCTCACCTGGCAGTAGCAAGACCCAGCATTTT,CASSPGSSKTQHF
TRBV14,NA,NA,TRBJ1-1,TGTGCCAGCAGCCAAGATGCGGGGGGCACTGAAGCTTTCTTT,CASSQDAGGTEAFF
TRBV7-2,NA,once,TRBJ2-1,TGTGCCAGCAGCTTAGCGCGTGCAGGGAGAAACAATGAGCAGTTCTTC,CASSLARAGRNNEQFF
TRBV6-9,NA,once,TRBJ1-1,TGTGCCAGCAGTTTTGGGGGTGGAACTGAAGCTTTCTTT,CASSFGGGTEAFF
TRBV6-5,NA,NA,TRBJ1-1,TGTGCCAGCAGTTACGGTTACAGCGCCGGAACTGAAGCTTTCTTT,CASSYGYSAGTEAFF
TRBV7-9,TRBD1,NA,TRBJ1-5,TGTGCCAGCAGCTTAGGGACAGGGGGCACCTTGGCGCAGCCCCAGCATTTT,CASSLGTGGTLAQPQHF
TRBV7-2,NA,NA,TRBJ1-6,TGTGCCAGCAGCTTAGTCGAGATCGGAACACCCCTCCACTTT,CASSLVEIGTPLHF
TRBV6-1,TRBD1,NA,TRBJ1-1,TGTGCCAGCACTGACAGGGTGACTGAAGCTTTCTTT,CASTDRVTEAFF
TRBV7-2,NA,NA,TRBJ1-3,TGTGCCAGCAGCTTAGATTACATCGTAGGAAACACCATATATTTT,CASSLDYIVGNTIYF
TRBV27,NA,NA,TRBJ1-1,TGTGCCAGCAGTCTAACAAGGGTGAACACTGAAGCTTTCTTT,CASSLTRVNTEAFF
TRBV18,TRBD1,NA,TRBJ2-7,TGTGCCAGCTCAGAGGGACAGGGCTGGGAGCAGTACTTC,CASSEGQGWEQYF
TRBV29-1,TRBD2,NA,TRBJ2-5,TGCAGCGTTGAAAGCGGGGCGAGAGAGACCCAGTACTTC,CSVESGARETQYF
TRBV9,NA,NA,TRBJ2-5,TGTGCCAGCAGCGAGGATGTTGGCTTTGGAGAGACCCAGTACTTC,CASSEDVGFGETQYF
TRBV7-9,TRBD1,NA,TRBJ1-4,TGTGCCAGCAGCTCCGGTCAGGGGGCCTATAATGAAAAACTGTTTTTT,CASSSGQGAYNEKLFF
TRBV7-9,NA,NA,TRBJ1-5,TGTGCCAGCAGCCCCGGCCCCTATCAGCCCCAGCATTTT,CASSPGPYQPQHF
TRBV10-2,NA,NA,TRBJ1-2,TGCGCCAGCACCGAAACAGGTTTCGGTGGCTACACCTTC,CASTETGFGGYTF
TRBV19,TRBD2,NA,TRBJ2-5,TGTGCCAGTAGTATAGAAGGCGGGGGGAGCCAAGAGACCCAGTACTTC,CASSIEGGGSQETQYF
TRBV19,NA,NA,TRBJ2-7,TGTGCCAGAATAAAACGAAGTCCCACGCTAAACTACTACGAGCAGTACTTC,CARIKRSPTLNYYEQYF